This record concerns one T cell receptor beta chain sequence. Antigen specificity is unknown. The data originate from a study of T cells expressing NK-cell markers. As for the study in general: The study drew TCR beta repertoires from sorted CD3+CD56+NKG2C+, CD3+CD56+NKG2C- and CD3+CD56-NKG2C+ T cells. The authors sequenced eight donors, of whom seven were HCMV-seropositive and one was seronegative.

CDR3 length: 15 residues. In germline, CDR1 is KGHSH, CDR2 LQKENI. Regarding the study as a whole: Uncertainty persisted over the HCMV specificity of expanded NKG2C+ T cell clones.

TCRdb re-called the 5' RACE reads and shows each CDR3 protein once, DNA omitted. The listing records 440,000 or so distinct CDR3 sequences. The rearrangement links TRBV18 to TRBJ2-1. The sequencing sample was made of blood T cells: a sorted CD56 or NKG2C T cell subset, CD4+ or CD8+ T cells, or bulk PBMC T cells (not recorded which). The receptor comes from a woman aged 18 to 69 in good health. CDR3 in amino acids: CASSPIVSSYNEQFF.